This T cell receptor beta chain derives from a study of early T cells in non-severe SARS-CoV-2 infection (dated by TCRdb to about 2021). Broadly, across the study: Because TCR sequencing was done on bulk RNA from unsorted whole blood, the alpha and beta chains could not be paired. The paper's findings and limits, for the study overall: VDJdb matching was skewed toward anti-spike CD8 responses and likely underestimated virus-specific expansions by missing private and CD4 specificities.

The study was a case-control design nested within a healthcare worker cohort in London, UK, with weekly nasopharyngeal swab PCR tests and blood sampling. Between 23 and 31 March 2020, the week of the UK lockdown, healthcare workers were enrolled and then followed up weekly for as long as 16 weeks. This clonotype was found many times. Its antigen target is currently unknown. There are no base qualities to consult, and no much larger clone falls within one base. Library preparation used 5' RACE. The instrument was a NextSeq 500. In the TCR library protocol, unique molecular identifiers were attached to individual cDNA molecules to correct for PCR bias and sequencing error. Both TCR alpha and beta chains were sequenced, and tight co-correlation was observed between alpha and beta sequence abundances in each sample. The paper's data handling went like this. V gene, J gene and CDR3 annotation of TCR sequences was performed with Decombinator V4. Expanded TCRs were defined as changing significantly between any two time points under a Poisson model with p below 0.0001. TCR abundances were normalised to the total number of TCRs sequenced in each sample and reported as counts per million. VDJdb, accessed on 1 November 2021, was searched for TCRs annotated for CMV, EBV and SARS-CoV-2, and TCRs annotated for more than one antigen were excluded. TCRdb ran its own pipeline on the public reads, namely fastp trimming at Q25 and MiXCR clone calling, and kept in-frame beta chains. Every entry covers one CDR3 protein and lists the most common genes and DNA from its rows. The V and J calls shown here were made by TCRdb, not taken from the authors' results. The table for this sample lists some 67,000 distinct CDR3 sequences; approximately 13% of them were counted only once. Over 12% of the sample goes to the ten largest clones.

The TCR originated in an adult who was a healthcare worker with PCR-confirmed SARS-CoV-2 infection or an uninfected control (not recorded which). The sample taken for sequencing was whole blood.

The DNA is as follows: TGTGCCAGCAGCGCTCAGGGGGCGTACGAAAAACTGTTTTTT. This translates into CASSAQGAYEKLFF. This receptor chain uses TRBV12-3 or TRBV12-4 and TRBJ1-4; the junction holds 8 bases that match TRBD1. Including the terminal cysteine and phenylalanine, the CDR3 comprises 14 residues. The DNA shown is the 42-base CDR3, in frame from base 1. V trim: 6 bases; J trim: 8 bases; unmatched bases: 8.